The T cell receptor beta chain described here comes from a study of blood T cell repertoires in COVID-19. Profiling relied on immunoSEQ multiplex PCR, and the TCRdb table lists in-frame clones only, not all of them. The table records about 370,000 clones, 80% to 90% of them present only once. This CDR3 has 16 residues. CDR1 GTSNPN and CDR2 SVGIG come from the germline V gene (reference sequence). After removal of 4 bases from V and 3 bases from J, the junction contained 14 bases not matched to a gene. The rearrangement joins TRBV30 to TRBJ1-1; 7 bases align to TRBD1. The sample comprised PBMCs or T cells enriched from blood (not recorded which). This TCR derives from a man between 18 and 35 years old who had recovered from COVID-19. The CDR3 reads CAWTNNFQGEYTEAFF. DNA of the CDR3: TGTGCCTGGACAAACAATTTCCAGGGGGAGTACACTGAAGCTTTCTTT.